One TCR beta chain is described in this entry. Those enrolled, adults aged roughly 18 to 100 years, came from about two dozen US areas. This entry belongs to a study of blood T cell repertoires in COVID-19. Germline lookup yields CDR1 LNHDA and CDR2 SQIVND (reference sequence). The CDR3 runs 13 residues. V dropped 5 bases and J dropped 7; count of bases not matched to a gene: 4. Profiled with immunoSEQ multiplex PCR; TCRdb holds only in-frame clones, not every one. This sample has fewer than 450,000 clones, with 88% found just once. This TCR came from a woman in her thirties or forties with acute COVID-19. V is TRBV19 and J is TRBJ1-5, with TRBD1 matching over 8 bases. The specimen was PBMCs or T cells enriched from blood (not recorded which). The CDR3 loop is CASSGQGLQPQHF. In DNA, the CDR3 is TGTGCCAGTAGTGGACAGGGATTGCAGCCCCAGCATTTT.